Listed here are 30 T cell receptor beta chains from one sample, sequenced in a study of OX40 agonist ivuxolimab in advanced cancers. Some clones are missing from TCRdb's copy, which holds only in-frame ones; the method was immunoSEQ multiplex PCR. Among about 17,000 clones listed, roughly 82% were seen once. Specimen: CD4+ or CD8+ T cells sorted from blood, collected in a trial of the OX40 agonist ivuxolimab. The receptor set was obtained from an adult with an advanced solid tumor such as melanoma, head and neck, liver or kidney cancer.

The V call is TRBV29-1, the J call TRBJ1-1; perhaps TRBD1 as D (6 bases). CDR3 length: 15 amino acids. V was clipped by 6 bases and J by 0 bases, with 17 bases between them. Germline values: CDR1 SQVTM, CDR2 ANQGSEA. The CDR3 DNA reads as TGCAGCGTAAGACCGACGGGGGGGCTGAACACTGAAGCTTTCTTT. Amino acid sequence: CSVRPTGGLNTEAFF.

The rearrangement links TRBV14 to TRBJ2-7, with TRBD1 identical over 9 bases. From germline, CDR1 is SGHDN and CDR2 FVKESK. The CDR3 has 17 residues. V lost 0 bases, J lost 5 bases, and 11 bases stayed unmatched. The CDR3 region has the DNA TGTGCCAGCAGCCAAGATTTCAGGACAGGGGTAAGGGACGAGCAGTACTTC. Residues: CASSQDFRTGVRDEQYF.

The gene calls are TRBV7-6 and TRBJ1-4; D uncertain. Trimming shortened V by 5 bases and J by 11 bases, and 15 bases separated the two germline ends. The CDR3 spans 13 residues. Germline V gives CDR1 SGHVS, CDR2 FNYEAQ. CDR3 DNA sequence: TGTGCCAGCAGCACCCAATCGGCCAGGAAACTGTTTTTT. Its protein product is CASSTQSARKLFF.

The rearrangement uses TRBV7-9 and TRBJ2-7; D unresolved. Germline V gene data show CDR1 as SEHNR and CDR2 as FQNEAQ (reference sequence). Trimming cost V 4 bases and J 0 bases, with 10 bases left between them. There are 14 residues in the CDR3. This CDR3 reads CASSYGRLSYEQYF. CDR3 DNA sequence: TGTGCCAGCAGCTATGGACGGCTCTCCTACGAGCAGTACTTC. The whole variable domain, filled in from reference TRBV7-9 and TRBJ2-7, reads DTGVSQNPRHKITKRGQNVTFRCDPISEHNRLYWYRQTLGQGPEFLTYFQNEAQLEKSRLLSDRFSAERPKGSFSTLEIQRTEQGDSAMYLCASSYGRLSYEQYFGPGTRLTVT.

A single count supports this clone. The chain carries TRBV2 and TRBJ2-1, with 7 bases that match TRBD1. The CDR3 has 14 amino acids. With V trimmed by 5 bases and J by 5 bases, 6 bases remained unmatched. Germline CDR1 is SNHLY and CDR2 is FYNNEI. The CDR3 DNA reads as TGTGCCAGCAGTAGTGCCAGGGGGAACAATGAGCAGTTCTTC. Protein sequence: CASSSARGNNEQFF.

This rearrangement joins TRBV28 to TRBJ2-1; D might be TRBD1 or TRBD2, each matching 5 bases. Between the trimmed V and J ends, which lost 7 bases and 1 base, there was a span of 8 bases. Germline-derived CDR1 and CDR2 are MDHEN and SYDVKM. CDR3 length equals 13 residues. The CDR3 region is CASNGGSYNEQFF. Here the CDR3 DNA reads TGTGCCAGCAATGGGGGTTCCTACAATGAGCAGTTCTTC.

The chain has TRBV6-1 and TRBJ2-5; D possibly uses TRBD1 or TRBD2 (5 bases each). The V end lost 4 bases, the J end lost 1 base, and 13 bases lay between the germline ends. The CDR3 extends over 15 amino acids. Germline assignment: CDR1 MNHNS and CDR2 SASEGT. The CDR3, as DNA: TGTGCCAGCAGTGTTCATCAAGGGACCCAAGAGACCCAGTACTTC. Its protein is CASSVHQGTQETQYF.

In its sample, this clone was seen a few times. The CDR3 reads CASSPGLAGMETQYF. The CDR3 nucleotides are TGTGCCAGCAGCCCGGGACTAGCGGGAATGGAGACCCAGTACTTC. This chain links TRBV7-3 with TRBJ2-5; TRBD2 agrees at 13 bases. The CDR3 runs 15 residues. In germline, CDR1 is SGHTA, CDR2 FQGTGA. Losses at the gene ends were 5 bases for V and 5 bases for J; bases not matched to a gene: 5.

The V and J genes are TRBV2 and TRBJ2-5; D is uncertain. V was shortened by 3 bases and J by 3 bases, with 8 bases between the two germline ends. Looked up from germline, CDR1 is SNHLY and CDR2 is FYNNEI. The CDR3 length is 13 residues. DNA of the CDR3: TGTGCCAGCAGTGAGGGTCAGGAAGAGACCCAGTACTTC. This codes for CASSEGQEETQYF.

This clone was observed a single time. The chain has TRBV18 and TRBJ2-7; 8 nucleotides align to TRBD1. J was trimmed by 1 base and V by 2 bases; bases with no gene match: 1. This CDR3 is built from 14 residues. Looked up from germline, CDR1 is KGHSH and CDR2 is LQKENI. DNA for the CDR3: TGTGCCAGCTCACCAGGGACAGGATCCTACGAGCAGTACTTC. It codes for CASSPGTGSYEQYF.

V is TRBV4-2 and J is TRBJ2-5; 7 nucleotides align to TRBD1. Looked up from germline, CDR1 is LGHNA and CDR2 is YNFKEQ. J gave up 5 bases and V 1 base, and 7 bases lay outside the gene matches. CDR3 length equals 15 residues. The CDR3 DNA reads TGTGCCAGCAGCCAAGTCGGGACAGCCATTGAGACCCAGTACTTC. As protein: CASSQVGTAIETQYF.

CDR3 nucleotide sequence: TGTGCCTGGACAGACGCCCGGAGAAAATACTCCTACGAGCAGTACTTC. Residues: CAWTDARRKYSYEQYF. The gene calls are TRBV30 and TRBJ2-7; D call uncertain. The CDR3 loop spans 16 amino acids. Trimming removed 4 bases from V and 0 bases from J, with 19 bases in between. Germline values: CDR1 GTSNPN, CDR2 SVGIG (reference sequence).

The chain recombines TRBV15 with TRBJ2-6; 8 bases match TRBD1. The CDR3 contains 16 residues. CDR1 is LNHNV, CDR2 YYDKDF, per germline (reference sequence). V lost 7 bases and J lost 0; bases outside the gene matches: 5. DNA for the CDR3: TGTGCCACCACTCAGGGGGCTGTCTCTGGGGCCAACGTCCTGACTTTC. Translating gives CATTQGAVSGANVLTF.

This chain uses TRBV19 with TRBJ1-5; no definite D call. Trimming removed 7 bases at V and 1 base at J, with 14 bases between. The germline CDR1 and CDR2 sequences are LNHDA and SQIVND (reference sequence). CDR3 length: 15 residues. CDR3 coding DNA: TGTGCCAGTAACACGCATGGTCGGAGCAATCAGCCCCAGCATTTT. This sequence encodes CASNTHGRSNQPQHF. Filled out from reference TRBV19 and TRBJ1-5, the complete variable domain reads DGGITQSPKYLFRKEGQNVTLSCEQNLNHDAMYWYRQDPGQGLRLIYYSQIVNDFQKGDIAEGYSVSREKKESFPLTVTSAQKNPTAFYLCASNTHGRSNQPQHFGDGTRLSIL.

The chain recombines TRBV5-4 with TRBJ2-7; D gene ambiguous. Germline V gives CDR1 SGHNT, CDR2 YYREEE (reference sequence). The CDR3 totals 11 residues. Trimming left V 1 base short and J 5 bases short, with 4 bases between. CDR3 loop: CASSLSNEQYF. In DNA, the CDR3 is TGTGCCAGCAGCTTGTCAAACGAGCAGTACTTC.

This chain uses TRBV30 with TRBJ1-6, with D possibly being TRBD1 (5 bases). The germline V gene has CDR1 GTSNPN and CDR2 SVGIG (reference sequence). The CDR3 has 17 amino acids. The V and J ends lost 2 bases and 3 bases respectively, with 17 bases between them. CDR3 nucleotide sequence: TGTGCCTGGAGTAGGGACCCGGAAACCTACTATAATTCACCCCTCCACTTT. This gives the protein CAWSRDPETYYNSPLHF.

This rearrangement joins TRBV7-2 to TRBJ2-7; D possibly matches TRBD1 or TRBD2 (5 bases each). The V gene lost 1 base and the J gene lost 4 bases, with 14 bases spanning the gap. The length of the CDR3 is 15 residues. Germline V gene sequence: CDR1 SGHTA, CDR2 FQGNSA. The CDR3 loop reads CASSLGNLGEYEQYF. For the CDR3, the DNA is TGTGCCAGCAGCTTAGGGAACCTAGGGGAGTACGAGCAGTACTTC.

The chain has TRBV7-2 and TRBJ1-3; no reliable D call. Germline V gene sequence: CDR1 SGHTA, CDR2 FQGNSA. This CDR3 region has 14 residues. Between the trimmed V and J ends, which lost 1 base and 0 bases, there was a span of 4 bases. The CDR3 here is CASSLGSSGNTIYF. CDR3 nucleotide sequence: TGTGCCAGCAGCTTAGGGAGCTCTGGAAACACCATATATTTT.

The J gene is TRBJ2-7, the V gene TRBV5-1, with D possibly being TRBD1 or TRBD2 (5 bases each). Trimming removed 5 bases from V and 3 bases from J, with 15 bases in between. The V gene's germline CDR1 is SGHRS and CDR2 YFSETQ. The CDR3 loop spans 14 amino acids. The CDR3 spells CASSRDPMSYEQYF. DNA of the CDR3: TGCGCCAGCAGTCGGGACCCCATGAGCTACGAGCAGTACTTC.

The V gene is TRBV5-6, the J gene TRBJ1-2; no clear D. Germline V gene sequence: CDR1 SGHDT, CDR2 YYEEEE. Trimming left V 4 bases short and J 2 bases short, with 6 bases between. This CDR3 has 12 residues. Here the CDR3 DNA reads TGTGCCAGCAGCCCCAGGAACTATGGCTACACCTTC. Encoded protein: CASSPRNYGYTF.

The chain carries TRBV28 and TRBJ1-1; D remains unclear. Germline CDR1 is MDHEN and CDR2 is SYDVKM. V lost 5 bases and J lost 5, with 9 bases in between. The CDR3 is 12 residues long. The CDR3 bases are TGTGCCAGCAGTCCCCCGCGGACTGAAGCTTTCTTT. This sequence encodes CASSPPRTEAFF.

Here the CDR3 DNA reads TGTGCCAGCAGTGGGTTGCGGGCTAGCTCCTACAATGAGCAGTTCTTC. Its translation is CASSGLRASSYNEQFF. The V and J genes are TRBV28 and TRBJ2-1; a weak D match, TRBD2 (5 bases). The germline V gene encodes CDR1 MDHEN and CDR2 SYDVKM. The CDR3 contains 16 residues. V lost 5 bases and J 0 bases, leaving 14 bases between the germline ends. Combining the CDR3 with reference TRBV28 and TRBJ2-1 gives the whole variable domain DVKVTQSSRYLVKRTGEKVFLECVQDMDHENMFWYRQDPGLGLRLIYFSYDVKMKEKGDIPEGYSVSREKKERFSLILESASTNQTSMYLCASSGLRASSYNEQFFGPGTRLTVL.

J is TRBJ1-6 and V is TRBV21-1. TRBV21-1 is given as a pseudogene. The CDR3 runs to 14 residues. The CDR3 DNA follows: TGTGCCAACACCGGGAACTCCTATAATTCACCCCTCCACTTT. Amino acids: CANTGNSYNSPLHF.

This chain links TRBV19 with TRBJ2-2; 13 bases are shared with TRBD2. The CDR3 has 19 amino acids. Germline V lookup: CDR1 LNHDA, CDR2 SQIVND (reference sequence). The J segment lost 1 base and the V segment lost 5 bases, leaving 10 bases of the junction unmatched. CDR3 sequence: CASSSTSGRVGWNTGELFF. Here the CDR3 DNA reads TGTGCCAGTAGTTCTACTAGCGGGAGGGTAGGGTGGAACACCGGGGAGCTGTTTTTT.

The rearrangement joins TRBV27 to TRBJ1-3; D remains unclear. Germline V gene sequence: CDR1 MNHEY, CDR2 SMNVEV (reference sequence). The V and J ends lost 5 bases and 0 bases respectively, with 14 bases between them. CDR3 length equals 16 residues. The CDR3 coding sequence is TGTGCCAGCAGTAAATTACAGTCTGGCTCTGGAAACACCATATATTTT. This sequence encodes CASSKLQSGSGNTIYF.

V is TRBV10-3 and J is TRBJ2-7; 8 bases fit TRBD2. Trimming removed 3 bases from V and 7 bases from J; junction bases left unmatched: 14. The V gene's germline CDR1 is ENHRY and CDR2 SYGVKD. The CDR3 is 16 residues long. This CDR3 reads CAISEVSGGRTGEQYF. DNA for the CDR3: TGTGCCATCAGTGAAGTTAGTGGCGGGAGGACGGGGGAGCAGTACTTC.

The J gene is TRBJ2-5, the V gene TRBV5-1; D call uncertain. Per germline, CDR1 SGHRS and CDR2 YFSETQ. This CDR3 comprises 14 residues. V gave up 0 bases and J gave up 5 bases, with 11 bases separating them. The DNA for the CDR3 is TGCGCCAGCAGCTTGGCCTGGGGAACGGAGACCCAGTACTTC. Protein sequence: CASSLAWGTETQYF.

This chain uses TRBV5-6 with TRBJ1-6; 7 bases are shared with TRBD1. Germline loops: CDR1 SGHDT, CDR2 YYEEEE. There are 15 residues in the CDR3. J gave up 5 bases and V 2 bases, and 4 bases lay outside the gene matches. In DNA, the CDR3 is TGTGCCAGCAGCTTTCTCGGGACAGATAATTCACCCCTCCACTTT. This encodes CASSFLGTDNSPLHF.

This sequence joins TRBV28 and TRBJ1-2, with D perhaps TRBD1 (6 bases). V lost 7 bases, J lost 6 bases, and 21 bases lay in between. The CDR3 is 15 amino acids. Per the germline V gene, CDR1 is MDHEN and CDR2 is SYDVKM. The CDR3 nucleotides are TGTGCCAGCACCGAAGGCCAGGGGATTATAAATGGCTACACCTTC. Protein sequence: CASTEGQGIINGYTF.

In this sample, this clone turned up a few times. Distinct nucleotide sequences in the sample also encode this CDR3. The V and J genes are TRBV9 and TRBJ2-5, with TRBD2 matching 10 bases. The germline gives CDR1 SGDLS, CDR2 YYNGEE. The CDR3 totals 15 residues. V gave up 0 bases and J gave up 4 bases; unmatched junction bases: 3. DNA of the CDR3: TGTGCCAGCAGCGTAGACAGCGGGAGGGGAGAGACCCAGTACTTC. Translation gives CASSVDSGRGETQYF.